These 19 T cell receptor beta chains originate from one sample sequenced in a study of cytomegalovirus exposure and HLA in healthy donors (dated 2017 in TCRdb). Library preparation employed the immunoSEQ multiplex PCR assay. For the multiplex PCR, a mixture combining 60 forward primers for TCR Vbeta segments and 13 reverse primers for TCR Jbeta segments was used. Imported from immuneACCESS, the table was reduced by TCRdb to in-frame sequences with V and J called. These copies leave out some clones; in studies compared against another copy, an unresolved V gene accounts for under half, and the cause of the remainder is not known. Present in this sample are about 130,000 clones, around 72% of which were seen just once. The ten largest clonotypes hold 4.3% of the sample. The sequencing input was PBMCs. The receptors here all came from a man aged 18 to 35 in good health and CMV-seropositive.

The CDR3, as DNA: TGTGCCAGCAGTCACCATGGGGCGGGGGGCGCGGGGACCCAGTACTTC. Translating it yields CASSHHGAGGAGTQYF. The chain joins TRBV28 to TRBJ2-5, with TRBD2 matching over 8 bases. This CDR3 is 16 amino acids long. With 5 bases clipped from V and 7 bases from J, the junction kept 15 bases outside the gene matches. Germline V lookup: CDR1 MDHEN, CDR2 SYDVKM.

For the CDR3, the DNA is TGTGCCAGCAGGGGGGGGTCTTACTCTGGGGCCAACGTCCTGACTTTC. It encodes CASRGGSYSGANVLTF. The V and J genes are TRBV27 and TRBJ2-6; TRBD2 matches at 7 bases. The J segment lost 0 bases and the V segment lost 6 bases, leaving 5 bases of the junction unmatched. Germline-derived CDR1 and CDR2 are MNHEY and SMNVEV (reference sequence). The CDR3 has 16 amino acids.

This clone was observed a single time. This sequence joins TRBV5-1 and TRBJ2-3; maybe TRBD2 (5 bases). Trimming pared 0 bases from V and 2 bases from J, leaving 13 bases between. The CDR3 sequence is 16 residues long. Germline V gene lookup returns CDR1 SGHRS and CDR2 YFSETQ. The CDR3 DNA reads TGCGCCAGCAGCTTGGAAGGGAGCGGATCCACAGATACGCAGTATTTT. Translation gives CASSLEGSGSTDTQYF.

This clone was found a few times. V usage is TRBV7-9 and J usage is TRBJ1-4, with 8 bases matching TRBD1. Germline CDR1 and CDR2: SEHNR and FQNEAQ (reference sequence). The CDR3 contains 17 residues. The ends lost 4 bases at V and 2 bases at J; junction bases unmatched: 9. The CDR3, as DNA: TGTGCCAGCAGCTCATGGACCGGGACAGGCACTAATGAAAAACTGTTTTTT. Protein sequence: CASSSWTGTGTNEKLFF.

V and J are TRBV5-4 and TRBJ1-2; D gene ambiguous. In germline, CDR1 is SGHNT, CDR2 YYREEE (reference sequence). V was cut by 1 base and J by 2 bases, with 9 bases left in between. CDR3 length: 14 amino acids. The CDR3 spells CASSLRGPNYGYTF. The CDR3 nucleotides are TGTGCCAGCAGCTTGAGAGGGCCCAACTATGGCTACACCTTC.

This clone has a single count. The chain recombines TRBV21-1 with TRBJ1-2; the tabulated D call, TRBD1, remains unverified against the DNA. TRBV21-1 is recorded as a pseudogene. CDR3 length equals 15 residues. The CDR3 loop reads CASSKPPRGLNGYTF. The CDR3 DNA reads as TGTGCCAGCAGCAAACCCCCCAGGGGGCTGAATGGCTACACCTTC.

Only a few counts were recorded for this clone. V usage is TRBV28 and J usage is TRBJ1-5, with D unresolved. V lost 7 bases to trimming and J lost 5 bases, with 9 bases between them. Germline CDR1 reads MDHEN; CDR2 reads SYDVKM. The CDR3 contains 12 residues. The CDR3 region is CASTLPHQPQHF. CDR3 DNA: TGTGCCAGCACCCTCCCCCATCAGCCCCAGCATTTT. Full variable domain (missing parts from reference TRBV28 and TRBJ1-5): DVKVTQSSRYLVKRTGEKVFLECVQDMDHENMFWYRQDPGLGLRLIYFSYDVKMKEKGDIPEGYSVSREKKERFSLILESASTNQTSMYLCASTLPHQPQHFGDGTRLSIL.

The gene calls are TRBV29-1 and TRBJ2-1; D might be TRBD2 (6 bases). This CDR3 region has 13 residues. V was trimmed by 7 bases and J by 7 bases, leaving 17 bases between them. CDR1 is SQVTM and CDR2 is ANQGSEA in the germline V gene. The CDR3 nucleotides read TGCAGCGCGGGACTCTCCGGAATTAATGAGCAGTTCTTC. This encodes CSAGLSGINEQFF.

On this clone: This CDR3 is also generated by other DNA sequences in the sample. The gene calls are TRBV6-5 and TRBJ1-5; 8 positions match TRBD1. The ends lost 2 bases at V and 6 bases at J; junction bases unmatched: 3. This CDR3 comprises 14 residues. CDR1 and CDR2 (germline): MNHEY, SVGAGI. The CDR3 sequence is CASSYAGGSQPQHF. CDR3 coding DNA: TGTGCCAGCAGTTACGCAGGGGGCAGTCAGCCCCAGCATTTT.

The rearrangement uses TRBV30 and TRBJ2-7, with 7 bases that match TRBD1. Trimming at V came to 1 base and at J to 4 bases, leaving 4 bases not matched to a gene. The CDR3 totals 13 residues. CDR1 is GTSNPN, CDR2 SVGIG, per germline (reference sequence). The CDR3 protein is CAWSAGTAYEQYF. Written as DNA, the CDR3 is TGTGCCTGGAGTGCCGGGACAGCTTACGAGCAGTACTTC.

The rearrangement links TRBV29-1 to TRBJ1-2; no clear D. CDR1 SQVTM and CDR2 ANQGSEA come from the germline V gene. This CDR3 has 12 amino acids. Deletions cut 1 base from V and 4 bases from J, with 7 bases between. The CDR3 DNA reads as TGCAGCGTTGAAGGGAGGGCCTATGGCTACACCTTC. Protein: CSVEGRAYGYTF.

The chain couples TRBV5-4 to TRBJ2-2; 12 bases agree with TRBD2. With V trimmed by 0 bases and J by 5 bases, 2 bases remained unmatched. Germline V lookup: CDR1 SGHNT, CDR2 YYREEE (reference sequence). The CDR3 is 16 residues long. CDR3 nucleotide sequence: TGTGCCAGCAGCTTGGAGCTAGCGGGAGGGACCGGGGAGCTGTTTTTT. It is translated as CASSLELAGGTGELFF.

CDR3 sequence reads: CASSRETGLRAEAFF. The CDR3 DNA sequence: TGCGCCAGCAGCAGGGAAACAGGGTTGAGGGCTGAAGCTTTCTTT. This chain uses TRBV5-1 with TRBJ1-1; D may be TRBD1 (6 bases). The length of the CDR3 is 15 residues. V dropped 4 bases and J dropped 6 bases, with 19 bases sitting between them. Germline CDR1 reads SGHRS; CDR2 reads YFSETQ.

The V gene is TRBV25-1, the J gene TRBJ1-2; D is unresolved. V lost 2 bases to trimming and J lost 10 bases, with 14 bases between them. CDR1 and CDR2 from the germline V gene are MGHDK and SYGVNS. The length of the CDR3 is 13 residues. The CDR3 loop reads CASSEHFGGYYTF. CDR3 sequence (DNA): TGTGCCAGCAGTGAACACTTCGGCGGATACTACACCTTC.

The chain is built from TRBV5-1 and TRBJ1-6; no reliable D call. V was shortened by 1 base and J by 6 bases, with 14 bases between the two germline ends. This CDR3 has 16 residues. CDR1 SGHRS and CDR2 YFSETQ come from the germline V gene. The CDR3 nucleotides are TGCGCCAGCAGCTTGCACGGGTCTGAATCTAATTCACCCCTCCACTTT. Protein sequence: CASSLHGSESNSPLHF.

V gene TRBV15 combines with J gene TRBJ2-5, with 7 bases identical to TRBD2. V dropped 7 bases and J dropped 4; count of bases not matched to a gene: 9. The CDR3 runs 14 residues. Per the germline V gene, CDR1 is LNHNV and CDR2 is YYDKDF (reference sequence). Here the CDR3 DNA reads TGTGCCACCAAAGAGTCTGCGGGAGCAGAGACCCAGTACTTC. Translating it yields CATKESAGAETQYF.

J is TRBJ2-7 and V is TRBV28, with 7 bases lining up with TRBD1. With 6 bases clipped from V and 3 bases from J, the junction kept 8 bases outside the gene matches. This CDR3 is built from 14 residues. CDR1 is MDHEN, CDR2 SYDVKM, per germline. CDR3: CASRSHGTVYEQYF. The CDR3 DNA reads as TGTGCCAGCAGGTCTCATGGGACAGTCTACGAGCAGTACTTC. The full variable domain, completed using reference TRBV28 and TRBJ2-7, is DVKVTQSSRYLVKRTGEKVFLECVQDMDHENMFWYRQDPGLGLRLIYFSYDVKMKEKGDIPEGYSVSREKKERFSLILESASTNQTSMYLCASRSHGTVYEQYFGPGTRLTVT.

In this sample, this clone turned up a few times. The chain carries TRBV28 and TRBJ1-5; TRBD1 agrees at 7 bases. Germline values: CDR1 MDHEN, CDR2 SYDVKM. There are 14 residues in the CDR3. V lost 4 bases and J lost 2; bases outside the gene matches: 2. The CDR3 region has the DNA TGTGCCAGCAGTTCTGGACAGGGCAATCAGCCCCAGCATTTT. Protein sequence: CASSSGQGNQPQHF.

The CDR3 nucleotides are TGTGCCAGTAGCACGGGGTACGAGCAGTACTTC. This encodes CASSTGYEQYF. The chain joins TRBV19 to TRBJ2-7, with D maybe TRBD2 (5 bases). The CDR3 consists of 11 residues. Trimming took 6 bases from V and 4 from J, leaving 7 bases between them. Per germline, CDR1 LNHDA and CDR2 SQIVND (reference sequence).